A selection of T cell receptor beta chains follows, all from one sample in a study of T cells expressing NK-cell markers. With the 5' RACE reads reprocessed, TCRdb shows one record per CDR3 protein and no DNA. The sample's table shows 150,000 to 180,000 distinct CDR3 sequences. The sample was blood T cells: a sorted CD56 or NKG2C T cell subset, CD4+ or CD8+ T cells, or bulk PBMC T cells (not recorded which). Source of these receptors: a woman in her 50s in good health. The CDR3 runs from the conserved cysteine through the conserved F or W. Each record gives: V gene, J gene, CDR3 protein.

TRBV7-9	TRBJ2-7	CASSFWDDSYEQYF
TRBV28	TRBJ2-7	CASSGGQDEQYF
TRBV4-1	TRBJ2-2	CASSSNGIGELFF
TRBV20-1	TRBJ1-4	CSATYGPEEKLFF
TRBV6-6	TRBJ1-3	CASSWDEGDTIYF
TRBV12-3/TRBV12-4	TRBJ2-1	CASRGLAGGDSYNEQFF
TRBV7-9	TRBJ2-2	CASSPDVGSNTGELFF
TRBV19	TRBJ1-5	CASMGDRGSNQPQHF
TRBV5-1	TRBJ2-4	CASSSTGEGNIQYF
TRBV7-6	TRBJ2-2	CASSLEASSAHTGELFF